The 16 T cell receptor beta chains below come from one sample, sequenced in a study of T cell responses to AZD1222 COVID-19 vaccine. The data were produced by immunoSEQ multiplex PCR, yet TCRdb's version contains in-frame clones alone and is incomplete. Among about 79,000 clones listed, about 84% were seen once. Material: peripheral blood, obtained on day 0 of AZD1222 vaccination. All receptors derive from an adult in good health.

This clone was counted once. The chain couples TRBV18 to TRBJ1-2, with D hard to call. V was cut by 3 bases and J by 4 bases, with 9 bases left in between. Per germline, CDR1 KGHSH and CDR2 LQKENI. This CDR3 region has 13 residues. The CDR3 here is CASSPFARYGYTF. In DNA form, the CDR3 reads TGTGCCAGCTCACCTTTCGCCCGCTATGGCTACACCTTC.

V and J are TRBV29-1 and TRBJ1-1, with D maybe TRBD1 (5 bases). The CDR3 totals 14 residues. CDR1 is SQVTM, CDR2 ANQGSEA, per germline. With 6 bases removed from V and 3 bases from J, the gap between germline ends came to 17 bases. CDR3 amino acids: CSVYGGWGDTEAFF. The CDR3 DNA reads TGCAGCGTATATGGCGGATGGGGCGACACTGAAGCTTTCTTT.

This clone was observed a handful of times. V and J are TRBV6-5 and TRBJ1-2; TRBD1 agrees at 7 bases. Germline V gives CDR1 MNHEY, CDR2 SVGAGI. This CDR3 region has 14 residues. V was pared by 4 bases and J by 7 bases, with 9 bases of the junction left unmatched. CDR3 bases: TGTGCCAGCAGTTCCCAATCCGACAGGGTTGGCTACACCTTC. Protein product: CASSSQSDRVGYTF.

This chain connects TRBV18 to TRBJ1-6, with unresolved D. The CDR3 has 16 residues. V lost 1 base to trimming and J lost 6 bases, with 13 bases between them. Germline CDR1 reads KGHSH; CDR2 reads LQKENI. The CDR3 is CASSPLPLASNSPLHF. DNA of the CDR3: TGTGCCAGCTCACCACTTCCCCTTGCATCTAATTCACCCCTCCACTTT.

This chain joins TRBV25-1 and TRBJ2-2; TRBD1 matches 9 bases. The germline V gene has CDR1 MGHDK and CDR2 SYGVNS. The trim removed 6 bases at V and 5 bases at J, leaving 10 bases unmatched. This CDR3 contains 16 residues. DNA of the CDR3: TGTGCCAGCAGCCAAACCGGGACAGGGAGGACCGGGGAGCTGTTTTTT. Translation: CASSQTGTGRTGELFF.

This rearrangement joins TRBV24-1 to TRBJ2-3, with a weak D call TRBD2 (6 bases). The germline gives CDR1 KGHDR, CDR2 SFDVKD. Trimming shortened V by 3 bases and J by 0 bases, and 9 bases separated the two germline ends. The CDR3 consists of 15 residues. The CDR3 coding sequence is TGTGCCACCAGTGATCCAGGGACTAGCACAGATACGCAGTATTTT. This sequence encodes CATSDPGTSTDTQYF.

In DNA, the CDR3 is TGTGCCAGCAGACCTGACAGGGGGTATGGCTACACCTTC. As protein: CASRPDRGYGYTF. The V and J genes are TRBV12-3 or TRBV12-4 and TRBJ1-2, with TRBD1 matching 9 bases. The trim removed 6 bases at V and 5 bases at J, leaving 4 bases unmatched. The CDR3 contains 13 residues.

The rearrangement links TRBV27 to TRBJ2-7; 7 bases agree with TRBD2. CDR1 is MNHEY and CDR2 is SMNVEV in the germline V gene (reference sequence). There are 14 residues in the CDR3. Unmatched junction bases numbered 6, after V lost 2 bases and J lost 5 bases. DNA for the CDR3: TGTGCCAGCAGTTTAGAGCGGGATAGCCACGAGCAGTACTTC. Amino acids: CASSLERDSHEQYF.

The rearrangement joins TRBV19 to TRBJ2-2, with TRBD2 matching over 9 bases. The length of the CDR3 is 15 residues. The junction had 5 bases not matched to a gene; V was cut back by 3 bases and J by 6 bases. Germline loops: CDR1 LNHDA, CDR2 SQIVND (reference sequence). This CDR3 reads CASSMGTSWAGELFF. CDR3 nucleotides: TGTGCCAGTAGTATGGGGACTAGCTGGGCCGGGGAGCTGTTTTTT.

This clone occurred once. V usage is TRBV4-1 and J usage is TRBJ2-7; 9 bases fit TRBD1. V lost 3 bases and J lost 3; bases outside the gene matches: 12. This CDR3 contains 17 residues. CDR1 and CDR2 from the germline V gene are MGHRA and YSYEKL. The CDR3 reads CASSQAGTGTGFYEQYF. The CDR3 DNA follows: TGCGCCAGCAGCCAGGCCGGAACCGGGACAGGGTTCTACGAGCAGTACTTC.

This chain uses TRBV10-2 with TRBJ2-5, with no clear D. CDR1 and CDR2 (germline): WSHSY, SAAADI. V was trimmed by 10 bases and J by 1 base, leaving 13 bases between them. The CDR3 loop spans 13 amino acids. CDR3 nucleotide sequence: TGCGCCACCAGCCGCACGGTCCAAGAGACCCAGTACTTC. Protein: CATSRTVQETQYF.

The V call is TRBV6-5, the J call TRBJ1-5, with a possible D match to TRBD1 (5 bases). CDR1 MNHEY and CDR2 SVGAGI come from the germline V gene. This CDR3 is 13 amino acids long. With 7 bases removed from V and 3 bases from J, the gap between germline ends came to 10 bases. In DNA, the CDR3 is TGTGCCAGCACCGGACACTCCAATCAGCCCCAGCATTTT. Encoded protein: CASTGHSNQPQHF.

The chain uses TRBV6-5 and TRBJ1-2; D might be TRBD1 (6 bases). With 2 bases removed from V and 7 bases from J, the gap between germline ends came to 17 bases. The CDR3 runs 15 residues. The germline V gene has CDR1 MNHEY and CDR2 SVGAGI. This CDR3 reads CASSYLIQGLGGYTF. The CDR3 nucleotides read TGTGCCAGCAGTTACCTAATACAGGGTTTGGGTGGCTACACCTTC.

This chain links TRBV9 with TRBJ1-5; perhaps TRBD1 as D (5 bases). This CDR3 is built from 16 residues. Trimming took off 0 bases at V and 2 bases at J, with 12 bases between the two ends. Germline CDR1 SGDLS, CDR2 YYNGEE. The CDR3 loop is CASSVGGEAGNQPQHF. DNA for the CDR3: TGTGCCAGCAGCGTAGGAGGGGAAGCGGGCAATCAGCCCCAGCATTTT. The variable domain in full, completed from reference TRBV9 and TRBJ1-5, reads DSGVTQTPKHLITATGQRVTLRCSPRSGDLSVYWYQQSLDQGLQFLIQYYNGEERAKGNILERFSAQQFPDLHSELNLSSLELGDSALYFCASSVGGEAGNQPQHFGDGTRLSIL.

This clone was found a few times. The J gene is TRBJ1-5, the V gene TRBV10-2, with D possibly TRBD1 on 6 matching bases. V was trimmed by 3 bases and J by 5 bases, leaving 8 bases between them. The CDR3 is 13 residues long. The germline gives CDR1 WSHSY, CDR2 SAAADI. In DNA, the CDR3 is TGCGCCAGCAGTGACAGGGGAGATCAGCCCCAGCATTTT. This gives the protein CASSDRGDQPQHF.

This clone came up once. The chain joins TRBV6-5 to TRBJ2-2, with D tentatively TRBD1 or TRBD2 (6 bases each). CDR3 length: 15 amino acids. Germline V lookup: CDR1 MNHEY, CDR2 SVGAGI. The V gene lost 1 base and the J gene lost 4 bases, with 10 bases spanning the gap. The CDR3: CASSYLQGGTGELFF. In nucleotides, the CDR3 is TGTGCCAGCAGTTACTTACAGGGAGGCACCGGGGAGCTGTTTTTT.